This T cell receptor beta chain was identified in a study of TIL therapy for anti-PD-1-resistant metastatic lung cancer. Findings and limits, study-wide: Patients were highly selected, enriched for treatment-naive, never-smoker and oncogene-addicted cases.

Time point meaning: pre-treatment sample, taken before nivolumab and TIL therapy. The tumor samples were excised metastases, mostly pleural nodules or supraclavicular lymph nodes. The sample holds a few counts of this clone. Its target is not known. This was the immunoSEQ v3 assay. Assay: immunoSEQ multiplex PCR; the TCRdb copy retains only in-frame clones and omits some. The sample carries 8,500 to 9,500 clones, approximately 80% recorded once. There are 14 residues in the CDR3. Trimming pared 6 bases from V and 7 bases from J, leaving 19 bases between. Germline V gives CDR1 LNHDA, CDR2 SQIVND (reference sequence).

This receptor was identified in a person between 30 and 80 years old with non-small cell lung cancer. The chain carries TRBV19 and TRBJ2-7; the D call may be TRBD1 or TRBD2 (6 bases each). This sample comprised tumor tissue, obtained at baseline. The CDR3 reads CASSTSQGGGEQYF. Here the CDR3 DNA reads TGTGCCAGTAGCACCTCGCAAGGGGGAGGAGAGCAGTACTTC.